In its sample, the clone carrying this T cell receptor (beta chain) was seen once. Its antigen is undetermined. The entry originates in a study of T cells in tuberculosis. Background on the study: A South African cohort included IGRA-negative adolescents, latently infected IGRA-positive adolescents and adults with active tuberculosis.

Germline values: CDR1 SNHLY, CDR2 FYNNEI. V lost 6 bases and J lost 11; bases outside the gene matches: 3. This CDR3 is 11 amino acids long. At study entry, adolescents had tuberculin skin tests and IGRA screening. Measured with immunoSEQ multiplex PCR; TCRdb has only the in-frame clones, and not every one. This sample has 25,000 to 35,000 clones, with 90% to 95% found just once. Findings and caveats of the study: The TCR-beta difference was not significant; alpha differences partly reflected length. Active tuberculosis alpha repertoires lay closer to GMM-specific TCRs than controls'.

The rearrangement joins TRBV2 to TRBJ1-1; 10 positions match TRBD1. The sequence was obtained from a donor aged 5-35 years with latent tuberculosis or without tuberculosis infection. Material for sequencing was PBMCs. The chain's CDR3 is CASSPGQGAFF. The CDR3 DNA reads TGTGCCAGCAGCCCGGGACAGGGGGCTTTCTTT.